The T cell receptor (beta chain) under discussion was sequenced for a study of T cells in Graves' hyperthyroidism and ophthalmopathy. Under 3 months was the duration of disease in ophthalmopathy patients, who also had a Clinical Activity Score of at least 3 and a NOSPECS grade of at least 4. Thyroid ultrasound, orbital computed tomography, clinical symptoms, and serum thyroxine and TRAb underpinned diagnoses. This clonotype was seen more than once but under ten times. Its antigen is undetermined. It was RNA transcripts that yielded the amplified TCR beta CDR3 regions. During a first-round RT-PCR of the TCR CDR3, the HTBI primer set was used. TCRdb called the multiplex PCR reads again in MiXCR, with one record for every CDR3 protein. This table holds about 500,000 distinct CDR3 sequences, 15% to 20% found once. Whole-study findings and limits: The blood repertoire included most of the expanded thyroid clonotypes above 0.001.

The clonotype originates from a woman in her thirties with Graves' ophthalmopathy. Sequencing was carried out using blood.

CDR3 nucleotides: TGTGCCAGCAGCCAAGCTGGTTGGGGCCCAAGCTACGAGCAGTACTTC. Translation: CASSQAGWGPSYEQYF. The chain links TRBV14 to TRBJ2-7; TRBD1 is a possible D gene (5 bases). V lost 1 base to trimming and J lost 3 bases, with 16 bases between them. Germline V CDR1 and CDR2: SGHDN, FVKESK. The CDR3 contains 16 residues.